This record concerns one T cell receptor (beta chain) sequence. Original processing notes: Amplification from reference gene primers served as the basis for estimated nucleated cell counts. The assay was immunoSEQ multiplex PCR, and TCRdb's table has in-frame clones only and misses some. That table gives V, J and clone size, and the DNA gave D and trimming. In the table there are 300,000 or so clones, around 83% of which are singletons. This entry belongs to a study of blood T cell repertoires in COVID-19. Study background: Specimens from acute and convalescent COVID-19 originated in the United States, Italy and Spain. Nucleic acid was either cDNA or gDNA, and it came from T cells, B-cell-depleted T cells, or PBMCs.

There are 18 residues in the CDR3. The V segment lost 8 bases and the J segment 11 bases; nucleotides outside the gene matches: 23. CDR1 and CDR2 (germline): LGHNA, YNFKEQ. This sequence originates from a woman in her forties or fifties with acute or convalescent COVID-19. Source material: peripheral blood. The rearrangement links TRBV4-2 to TRBJ1-5; 11 nucleotides align to TRBD1. This CDR3 reads CASYRGARWGQGVGAQHF. The CDR3 bases are TGTGCCAGCTATAGGGGAGCGCGATGGGGACAGGGGGTTGGGGCCCAGCATTTT.